These 30 T cell receptor beta chains were all obtained from the same sample, sequenced in a study of siplizumab effects on memory and regulatory T cells. Some clones are missing from TCRdb's copy, which holds only in-frame ones; the method was immunoSEQ multiplex PCR. The data show roughly 68,000 clones, with over 80% seen just once and approximately 4% held by the top ten. The source material was memory CD4+ T cells sorted from blood. These receptors were collected from a human donor in good health.

The J gene is TRBJ1-1, the V gene TRBV30; D gene uncertain. V dropped 2 bases and J dropped 4 bases, with 11 bases sitting between them. Germline CDR1 is GTSNPN and CDR2 is SVGIG (reference sequence). The CDR3 length is 13 residues. The CDR3 nucleotides read TGTGCCTGGAGTAGGTCTTCGGGCACTGAAGCTTTCTTT. This encodes CAWSRSSGTEAFF.

This chain joins TRBV29-1 and TRBJ1-3; D gene uncertain. This CDR3 region has 19 residues. The V gene's germline CDR1 is SQVTM and CDR2 ANQGSEA. V lost 6 bases, J lost 3 bases, and 30 bases lay in between. The CDR3 DNA follows: TGCAGCGTCCGAATCGATGGGGAATCCTGGGATTTGAATGGAAACACCATATATTTT. This codes for CSVRIDGESWDLNGNTIYF.

The chain has TRBV19 and TRBJ1-1, with TRBD1 identical over 7 bases. The V gene's germline CDR1 is LNHDA and CDR2 SQIVND (reference sequence). The ends lost 5 bases at V and 1 base at J; junction bases unmatched: 7. The CDR3 totals 15 residues. The CDR3 sequence: CASSRRQGGNTEAFF. The DNA of the CDR3 is TGTGCCAGTAGTCGTAGGCAGGGGGGGAACACTGAAGCTTTCTTT.

The V gene is TRBV5-8, the J gene TRBJ2-3; D might be TRBD1 (5 bases). Germline values: CDR1 SGHTS, CDR2 YDEGEE. Trimming shortened V by 4 bases and J by 8 bases, and 23 bases separated the two germline ends. This CDR3 contains 16 residues. This CDR3 is CASSRGHLGMGGTQYF. As DNA, the CDR3 is TGTGCCAGCAGCCGTGGACACCTGGGAATGGGTGGTACGCAGTATTTT. The whole variable domain, remainder taken from reference TRBV5-8 and TRBJ2-3, is EAGVTQSPTHLIKTRGQQATLRCSPISGHTSVYWYQQALGLGLQFLLWYDEGEERNRGNFPPRFSGRQFPNYSSELNVNALELEDSALYLCASSRGHLGMGGTQYFGPGTRLTVL.

A note on this clone: Distinct nucleotide sequences in the sample also encode this CDR3. In DNA form, the CDR3 reads TGTGCCAGCTCACCCAGCAGGGATGCCTACACCTTC. It codes for CASSPSRDAYTF. This chain joins TRBV18 and TRBJ1-2; maybe TRBD1 (5 bases). The CDR3 is made up of 12 amino acids. V dropped 3 bases and J dropped 10 bases, with 12 bases sitting between them. Germline-derived CDR1 and CDR2 are KGHSH and LQKENI.

The rearrangement joins TRBV6-5 to TRBJ2-5, with a tentative D call TRBD2 (6 bases). With 2 bases removed from V and 8 bases from J, the gap between germline ends came to 12 bases. This CDR3 is built from 13 residues. The germline V gene encodes CDR1 MNHEY and CDR2 SVGAGI. Here the CDR3 reads CASSYGVSGTQYF. The CDR3 nucleotides are TGTGCCAGCAGTTACGGGGTTAGCGGAACCCAGTACTTC.

This clone was detected only a few times. The chain couples TRBV19 to TRBJ1-5; D is uncertain. Germline V gene data show CDR1 as LNHDA and CDR2 as SQIVND (reference sequence). V was pared by 5 bases and J by 9 bases, with 11 bases between. The CDR3 is 12 amino acids. The CDR3 is CASSLQRGPQHF. The DNA of the CDR3 is TGTGCCAGTAGTCTACAACGCGGGCCCCAGCATTTT.

The chain couples TRBV10-1 to TRBJ2-7; 10 bases are shared with TRBD1. CDR3 size: 14 residues. The junction had 2 bases not matched to a gene; V was cut back by 4 bases and J by 2 bases. Germline V gene data show CDR1 as WNHNN and CDR2 as SYGVQD (reference sequence). This CDR3 reads CASSGTGGAYEQYF. The CDR3 coding sequence is TGCGCCAGCAGTGGGACAGGGGGGGCCTACGAGCAGTACTTC.

The genes are TRBV10-3 and TRBJ1-2; weak D call: TRBD1 (6 bases). The ends were cut back, 2 bases at V and 1 base at J, with 8 bases in the middle. CDR1 is ENHRY and CDR2 is SYGVKD in the germline V gene. This CDR3 spans 14 amino acids. The DNA for the CDR3 is TGTGCCATCAGTGAGAACAGGGATAACTATGGCTACACCTTC. Translated, it gives CAISENRDNYGYTF.

The J gene is TRBJ2-1, the V gene TRBV2; 9 bases are a match to TRBD2. The CDR3 totals 12 residues. Germline values: CDR1 SNHLY, CDR2 FYNNEI. J lost 14 bases, V lost 4 bases, and 6 bases had no gene match. In DNA form, the CDR3 reads TGTGCCAGCAGTGGGGACGGGACTAGCAAGTTCTTC. Its protein is CASSGDGTSKFF.

The CDR3 DNA follows: TGTGCCAGCAGTAGGACAGGGGAGAATGAAAAACTGTTTTTT. It specifies CASSRTGENEKLFF. The chain recombines TRBV25-1 with TRBJ1-4; 9 bases are shared with TRBD1. Trimming removed 5 bases from V and 5 bases from J; junction bases left unmatched: 3. CDR1 is MGHDK and CDR2 is SYGVNS in the germline V gene. This CDR3 is built from 14 residues.

The chain recombines TRBV29-1 with TRBJ2-1, with D tentatively TRBD2 (6 bases). Germline V gene data show CDR1 as SQVTM and CDR2 as ANQGSEA. This CDR3 spans 13 amino acids. Trimming shortened V by 5 bases and J by 7 bases, and 15 bases separated the two germline ends. The CDR3 DNA reads as TGCAGCGTTTTCGGGATAGGAGGGAATGAGCAGTTCTTC. This gives the protein CSVFGIGGNEQFF.

The V call is TRBV7-9, the J call TRBJ2-2, with 12 bases identical to TRBD2. The CDR3 spans 16 residues. Unmatched junction bases numbered 4, after V lost 4 bases and J lost 4 bases. Germline CDR1 SEHNR, CDR2 FQNEAQ (reference sequence). The CDR3 bases are TGTGCCAGCAGCTCCGGACTAGCGGGGAGCACCGGGGAGCTGTTTTTT. Residues: CASSSGLAGSTGELFF.

This clone was recorded only once. CDR3 in DNA: TGCGCCAGCAGCTTGGGGCAGAGCTCCGGCGGGGAGCTGTTTTTT. Residues: CASSLGQSSGGELFF. V gene TRBV5-1 combines with J gene TRBJ2-2; D unresolved. Trimming took 0 bases from V and 7 from J, leaving 13 bases between them. The germline V gene encodes CDR1 SGHRS and CDR2 YFSETQ. The length of the CDR3 is 15 residues. The whole variable domain, filled in from reference TRBV5-1 and TRBJ2-2, reads KAGVTQTPRYLIKTRGQQVTLSCSPISGHRSVSWYQQTPGQGLQFLFEYFSETQRNKGNFPGRFSGRQFSNSRSEMNVSTLELGDSALYLCASSLGQSSGGELFFGEGSRLTVL.

The V gene is TRBV19, the J gene TRBJ2-5; no clear D. TRBJ2-7 explains the end of the DNA better; the J call may be wrong. The CDR3 loop spans 15 amino acids. CDR1 is LNHDA, CDR2 SQIVND, per germline (reference sequence). CDR3 sequence reads: CASSFSQVTSYEQYF. The DNA of the CDR3 is TGTGCCAGTTCGTTTAGTCAGGTAACCTCCTACGAGCAGTACTTC.

The chain joins TRBV9 to TRBJ2-5; either TRBD1 or TRBD2 may supply D (5 bases each). Deletions cut 0 bases from V and 4 bases from J, with 13 bases between. Germline CDR1 reads SGDLS; CDR2 reads YYNGEE. This CDR3 comprises 15 residues. The CDR3 spells CASSVAFQRGETQYF. The CDR3 nucleotides read TGTGCCAGCAGCGTAGCTTTTCAGAGGGGAGAGACCCAGTACTTC.

This chain links TRBV5-6 with TRBJ2-3; 10 bases line up with TRBD2. J gave up 7 bases and V 2 bases, and 7 bases lay outside the gene matches. Per germline, CDR1 SGHDT and CDR2 YYEEEE. The CDR3 consists of 15 residues. The CDR3: CASSFRAGGPYTQYF. The CDR3 DNA is TGTGCCAGCAGCTTCCGAGCGGGGGGGCCGTATACGCAGTATTTT.

The V gene is TRBV5-5, the J gene TRBJ1-2; TRBD1 matches 8 bases. V trimming: 4 bases; J trimming: 6 bases; junction bases outside the gene matches: 2. Germline V gives CDR1 SGHKS, CDR2 YYEKEE (reference sequence). CDR3 size: 12 residues. The DNA for the CDR3 is TGTGCCAGCAGCGGACAGGGAGATGGCTACACCTTC. As protein: CASSGQGDGYTF.

This clone was counted at least ten times. The chain has TRBV6-6 and TRBJ1-1; TRBD1 agrees at 7 bases. The CDR3 covers 13 residues. V was clipped by 4 bases and J by 8 bases; unmatched bases: 7. Germline V CDR1 and CDR2: MNHNY, SVGAGI (reference sequence). In nucleotides, the CDR3 is TGTGCCAGCAGTTCCCGGGACAGATTCGAAGCTTTCTTT. It specifies CASSSRDRFEAFF.

Here the CDR3 reads CASSRTSGAVYEQFF. CDR3 DNA: TGTGCCAGCAGCCGGACTAGCGGGGCGGTCTATGAGCAGTTCTTC. V gene TRBV7-6 combines with J gene TRBJ2-1; the match to TRBD2 covers 12 bases. CDR1 SGHVS and CDR2 FNYEAQ come from the germline V gene. The junction had 7 bases not matched to a gene; V was cut back by 5 bases and J by 8 bases. This CDR3 spans 15 amino acids.

V usage is TRBV18 and J usage is TRBJ2-7, with 8 positions matching TRBD1. Germline V gene data show CDR1 as KGHSH and CDR2 as LQKENI. This CDR3 has 14 amino acids. With 5 bases clipped from V and 2 bases from J, the junction kept 5 bases outside the gene matches. The CDR3 nucleotides read TGTGCCAGCTCATTGGGACAGGCTGCCTACGAGCAGTACTTC. Translating gives CASSLGQAAYEQYF. The full variable domain, in which reference TRBV18 and TRBJ2-7 provide the parts outside the CDR3, is NAGVMQNPRHLVRRRGQEARLRCSPMKGHSHVYWYRQLPEEGLKFMVYLQKENIIDESGMPKERFSAEFPKEGPSILRIQQVVRGDSAAYFCASSLGQAAYEQYFGPGTRLTVT.

This clone is a singleton in its sample. The V gene is TRBV5-5, the J gene TRBJ1-1; D is ambiguous. CDR3 length: 16 amino acids. Germline-derived CDR1 and CDR2 are SGHKS and YYEKEE (reference sequence). Between the trimmed V and J ends, which lost 2 bases and 11 bases, there was a span of 25 bases. The CDR3 DNA is TGTGCCAGCAGCTTTGAATCACTGAAGCTTTCTATGTCGGCTTTCTTT. Protein sequence: CASSFESLKLSMSAFF.

This chain uses TRBV4-1 with TRBJ1-2; a weak D match, TRBD1 (6 bases). The CDR3 loop spans 15 amino acids. CDR1 MGHRA and CDR2 YSYEKL come from the germline V gene. V lost 0 bases to trimming and J lost 5 bases, with 13 bases between them. The CDR3 protein is CASSQDPRGTYGYTF. The CDR3 bases are TGCGCCAGCAGCCAAGATCCCAGGGGAACATATGGCTACACCTTC.

This chain uses TRBV4-2 with TRBJ2-7, with 7 nucleotides matching TRBD1. Germline V gives CDR1 LGHNA, CDR2 YNFKEQ. After removal of 4 bases from V and 3 bases from J, the junction contained 12 bases not matched to a gene. This CDR3 comprises 16 residues. CDR3 region: CASSLRADGDSYEQYF. CDR3 nucleotide sequence: TGTGCCAGCAGCCTGAGAGCGGACGGGGACAGCTACGAGCAGTACTTC.

This clone was observed a handful of times. J is TRBJ2-1 and V is TRBV5-1, with 9 bases matching TRBD2. Looked up from germline, CDR1 is SGHRS and CDR2 is YFSETQ. This CDR3 spans 14 amino acids. V shed 4 bases and J 10 bases; nucleotides not matched to a gene: 9. CDR3 region: CASSGPGTSTEQFF. The CDR3 nucleotides read TGCGCCAGCAGCGGGCCCGGGACTAGCACCGAGCAGTTCTTC.

The rearrangement uses TRBV5-1 and TRBJ2-1, with TRBD1 matching over 9 bases. With V trimmed by 6 bases and J by 7 bases, 5 bases remained unmatched. CDR3 size: 13 residues. Germline assignment: CDR1 SGHRS and CDR2 YFSETQ. CDR3 region: CASNGQGLNEQFF. The CDR3 bases are TGCGCCAGCAACGGACAGGGGTTAAATGAGCAGTTCTTC.

V usage is TRBV7-9 and J usage is TRBJ2-5, with TRBD2 identical over 13 bases. V shed 5 bases, J shed 1 base, and the junction held 4 bases outside the gene matches. CDR1 SEHNR and CDR2 FQNEAQ come from the germline V gene (reference sequence). The CDR3 is 16 residues long. CDR3 sequence (DNA): TGTGCCAGCAGCCTCACTAGCGGGAGGGCCCAAGAGACCCAGTACTTC. This sequence encodes CASSLTSGRAQETQYF.

This chain links TRBV19 with TRBJ1-1; D not certain. CDR1 and CDR2 (germline): LNHDA, SQIVND (reference sequence). CDR3 length: 14 residues. The ends were cut back, 3 bases at V and 6 bases at J, with 14 bases in the middle. The CDR3 nucleotides are TGTGCCAGTAGTATCGATCCCTCGTTGGCTGAAGCTTTCTTT. Translating it yields CASSIDPSLAEAFF. Variable domain in full (rest from reference TRBV19 and TRBJ1-1): DGGITQSPKYLFRKEGQNVTLSCEQNLNHDAMYWYRQDPGQGLRLIYYSQIVNDFQKGDIAEGYSVSREKKESFPLTVTSAQKNPTAFYLCASSIDPSLAEAFFGQGTRLTVV.

This chain joins TRBV6-5 and TRBJ2-7, with 7 bases that match TRBD1. The germline gives CDR1 MNHEY, CDR2 SVGAGI. The J segment lost 2 bases and the V segment lost 6 bases, leaving 10 bases of the junction unmatched. The CDR3 loop spans 15 amino acids. The CDR3 nucleotides read TGTGCCAGCAGCCTAGCAGGGGACAGCCCCTACGAGCAGTACTTC. Translated, it gives CASSLAGDSPYEQYF.

The CDR3 nucleotides read TGTGCCAGCCGAGAACAGGGTGGAATGTACGAGCAGTACTTC. Residues: CASREQGGMYEQYF. The V gene is TRBV2, the J gene TRBJ2-7, with TRBD1 as a possible D gene (6 bases). The CDR3 is made up of 14 amino acids. Trimming took 8 bases from V and 4 from J, leaving 18 bases between them. Germline CDR1 reads SNHLY; CDR2 reads FYNNEI. Full variable domain (rest looked up from reference TRBV2 and TRBJ2-7): EPEVTQTPSHQVTQMGQEVILRCVPISNHLYFYWYRQILGQKVEFLVSFYNNEISEKSEIFDDQFSVERPDGSNFTLKIRSTKLEDSAMYFCASREQGGMYEQYFGPGTRLTVT.